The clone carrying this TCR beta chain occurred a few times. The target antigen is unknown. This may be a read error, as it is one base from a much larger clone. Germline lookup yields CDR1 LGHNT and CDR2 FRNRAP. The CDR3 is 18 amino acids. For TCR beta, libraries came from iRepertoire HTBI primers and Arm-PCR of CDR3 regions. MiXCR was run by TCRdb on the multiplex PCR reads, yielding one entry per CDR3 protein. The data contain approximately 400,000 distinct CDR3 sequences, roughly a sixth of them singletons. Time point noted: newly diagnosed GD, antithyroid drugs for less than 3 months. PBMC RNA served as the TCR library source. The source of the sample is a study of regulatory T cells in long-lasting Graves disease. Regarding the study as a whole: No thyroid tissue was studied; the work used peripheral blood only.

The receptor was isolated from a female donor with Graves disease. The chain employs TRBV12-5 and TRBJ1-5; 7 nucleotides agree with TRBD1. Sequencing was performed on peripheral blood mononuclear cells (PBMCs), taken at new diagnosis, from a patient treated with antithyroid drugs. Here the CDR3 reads CASGLVLRGPQGNQPRHF. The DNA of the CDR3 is TGTGCTAGTGGTTTGGTATTGAGGGGGCCCCAGGGCAATCAGCCCCGGCATTTT.